Included here is one T cell receptor beta chain sequence, with context. Per the original data handling: Amplified reference gene primers provided the basis for estimating nucleated cell counts. The method was immunoSEQ multiplex PCR; TCRdb's version includes in-frame clones alone and lacks a portion of them. V and J calls and clone size are given by that table; D and trimming were obtained from the DNA. The table records 120,000 to 150,000 clones, more than 80% of them present only once. The data are from a study of blood T cell repertoires in COVID-19. Study information: The study drew acute and convalescent COVID-19 samples from the United States, Italy and Spain.

The source is a woman aged 55-69 years with active COVID-19. Sequences were obtained from peripheral blood.

DNA for the CDR3: TGTGCCAGCAGCTTAAATGCGGGAGGCAATGAGCAGTTCTTC. This encodes CASSLNAGGNEQFF. The genes are TRBV7-3 and TRBJ2-1; 8 bases fit TRBD2. With 1 base clipped from V and 6 bases from J, the junction kept 2 bases outside the gene matches. This CDR3 comprises 14 residues. Germline CDR1 reads SGHTA; CDR2 reads FQGTGA.